One sample yielded the 32 T cell receptor beta chains listed below, sequenced in a study of blood T cells in healthy people across ages (dated by TCRdb to the mid-2010s). The library relied on 5' RACE. The run used an Illumina HiSeq 2500. A second PCR of about 6 to 12 cycles was run with a J-beta primer mix and a sample-barcoded 5' primer. In TCRdb, the public reads were trimmed at Q25 with fastp and aligned with MiXCR, with productive beta chains retained. Every CDR3 protein is listed once, alongside the most common genes and DNA of its rows. In all, the sample holds around 1.1 million distinct CDR3 sequences, and 30% to 40% of those were seen once. The ten largest clones capture around 12% of the sample. The sequencing input was blood. Receptor source: a young man in good health.

The chain combines TRBV20-1 with TRBJ1-6; D uncertain. The V end lost 0 bases, the J end lost 0 bases, and 18 bases lay between the germline ends. CDR3 length equals 19 residues. Per germline, CDR1 DFQATT and CDR2 SNEGSKA (reference sequence). CDR3 in amino acids: CSAREDPGPGSSYNSPLHF. For the CDR3, the DNA is TGCAGTGCTAGAGAGGATCCCGGGCCCGGGAGCTCCTATAATTCACCCCTCCACTTT.

CDR3 DNA sequence: TGTGCCAGCAGCGTACCTCTCGGACAGGGGGCAGCTGGGGCCAACGTCCTGACTTTC. Its translation is CASSVPLGQGAAGANVLTF. The chain combines TRBV9 with TRBJ2-6; TRBD1 aligns across 11 bases. Germline CDR1 and CDR2: SGDLS and YYNGEE. This CDR3 is 19 amino acids long. V was pared by 1 base and J by 2 bases, with 8 bases of the junction left unmatched.

This clonotype was recorded a few times. V is TRBV7-2 and J is TRBJ2-5; weak D call: TRBD1 (6 bases). Germline V gene sequence: CDR1 SGHTA, CDR2 FQGNSA. The CDR3 has 14 residues. Deletions cut 3 bases from V and 5 bases from J, with 13 bases between. CDR3 residues: CASSFSGAEETQYF. CDR3 DNA sequence: TGTGCCAGCAGCTTTTCAGGGGCTGAGGAGACCCAGTACTTC.

V and J are TRBV20-1 and TRBJ2-3; D unresolved. The V gene lost 5 bases and the J gene lost 5 bases, with 8 bases spanning the gap. In germline, CDR1 is DFQATT, CDR2 SNEGSKA (reference sequence). The CDR3 has 11 residues. The DNA of the CDR3 is TGCAGTGCTGGTGTTGTAGATACGCAGTATTTT. Translating it yields CSAGVVDTQYF.

CDR3 region: CASSLPGLGEETQYF. The CDR3 bases are TGTGCCAGCAGCTTACCAGGGCTGGGGGAAGAGACCCAGTACTTC. The V gene is TRBV11-2, the J gene TRBJ2-5, with D tentatively TRBD1 or TRBD2 (5 bases each). Trimming shortened V by 2 bases and J by 3 bases, and 13 bases separated the two germline ends. Germline CDR1 is SGHAT and CDR2 is FQNNGV. The CDR3 extends over 15 amino acids.

This sequence joins TRBV6-6 and TRBJ2-1; the D gene is possibly TRBD2 (6 bases). The V gene's germline CDR1 is MNHNY and CDR2 SVGAGI (reference sequence). The CDR3 is 17 residues long. Trimming stripped 2 bases from V and 6 bases from J, with 20 bases between. This CDR3 reads CASSYPHSGLGFNEQFF. The CDR3 DNA follows: TGTGCCAGCAGTTACCCGCATAGCGGACTGGGATTCAATGAGCAGTTCTTC.

The V and J genes are TRBV5-6 and TRBJ2-1; 7 nucleotides match TRBD1. The J call may be faulty, since TRBJ2-7 better matches the DNA end. CDR1 and CDR2 from the germline V gene are SGHDT and YYEEEE. CDR3 length equals 14 residues. DNA for the CDR3: TGTGCCAGCAGCTACAGGGGTGTTAAGGATGAGCAGTACTTC. The encoded protein is CASSYRGVKDEQYF.

The chain has TRBV20-1 and TRBJ1-5; 7 nucleotides match TRBD1. V shed 4 bases and J 3 bases; nucleotides not matched to a gene: 9. The CDR3 runs 15 residues. Germline V gives CDR1 DFQATT, CDR2 SNEGSKA (reference sequence). The CDR3 reads CSANPYRGPNQPQHF. As DNA, the CDR3 is TGCAGTGCTAATCCCTACAGGGGACCCAATCAGCCCCAGCATTTT.

This clonotype was picked up a small number of times. This chain joins TRBV6-1 and TRBJ2-5; D possibly corresponds to TRBD1 (6 bases). The CDR3 has 13 residues. V lost 6 bases and J lost 5, with 13 bases in between. Looked up from germline, CDR1 is MNHNS and CDR2 is SASEGT. The CDR3 loop is CASRVTGSETQYF. CDR3 coding DNA: TGTGCCAGCAGGGTAACAGGGTCGGAGACCCAGTACTTC.

The genes are TRBV14 and TRBJ2-7; D is ambiguous. V lost 5 bases, J lost 0 bases, and 8 bases lay in between. The CDR3 sequence is 13 residues long. In germline, CDR1 is SGHDN, CDR2 FVKESK. The DNA for the CDR3 is TGTGCCAGCAGCGAAGGGTCCTCCTACGAGCAGTACTTC. This gives the protein CASSEGSSYEQYF. The full variable domain, in which reference TRBV14 and TRBJ2-7 provide the parts outside the CDR3, is EAGVTQFPSHSVIEKGQTVTLRCDPISGHDNLYWYRRVMGKEIKFLLHFVKESKQDESGMPNNRFLAERTGGTYSTLKVQPAELEDSGVYFCASSEGSSYEQYFGPGTRLTVT.

V gene TRBV5-6 combines with J gene TRBJ2-5, with D uncertain. Germline-derived CDR1 and CDR2 are SGHDT and YYEEEE. The V end lost 4 bases, the J end lost 11 bases, and 15 bases lay between the germline ends. CDR3 size: 12 residues. In nucleotides, the CDR3 is TGTGCCAGCAGCCCGTTAAACGTTGAGCAGTACTTC. It yields the protein CASSPLNVEQYF.

This clonotype was found many times. This rearrangement joins TRBV9 to TRBJ2-5, with D possibly TRBD2 on 5 matching bases. V was cut by 3 bases and J by 0 bases, with 9 bases left in between. The CDR3 covers 14 residues. Germline CDR1 is SGDLS and CDR2 is YYNGEE. This chain's CDR3 is CASSAGLHQETQYF. The CDR3 bases are TGTGCCAGCAGCGCCGGACTCCACCAAGAGACCCAGTACTTC. The entire variable domain, with the rest obtained from reference TRBV9 and TRBJ2-5, is as follows: DSGVTQTPKHLITATGQRVTLRCSPRSGDLSVYWYQQSLDQGLQFLIQYYNGEERAKGNILERFSAQQFPDLHSELNLSSLELGDSALYFCASSAGLHQETQYFGPGTRLLVL.

A note on this clonotype: This may arise from a read error, as a much more abundant clone is one base away. This sequence joins TRBV10-3 and TRBJ2-3, with TRBD1 identical over 9 bases. The junction had 5 bases not matched to a gene; V was cut back by 5 bases and J by 2 bases. This CDR3 is built from 15 residues. Germline V gene sequence: CDR1 ENHRY, CDR2 SYGVKD. This chain's CDR3 is CAISPGQGATDTQYF. Written as DNA, the CDR3 is TGTGCCATCAGTCCGGGACAGGGCGCCACAGATACGCAGTATTTT.

The chain has TRBV21-1 and TRBJ1-2; the listed D gene, TRBD1, was not tested against the DNA. TRBV21-1 is designated a pseudogene. The CDR3 spans 14 residues. CDR3 DNA: TGTGCCAGCAGCGTACGGACAGGCTACTATGGCTACACCTTC. Its translation: CASSVRTGYYGYTF.

The chain carries TRBV7-9 and TRBJ2-1; TRBD2 matches 13 bases. The CDR3 extends over 16 amino acids. Germline V gene data show CDR1 as SEHNR and CDR2 as FQNEAQ (reference sequence). Trimming at V came to 5 bases and at J to 5 bases, leaving 6 bases not matched to a gene. The CDR3 DNA is TGTGCCAGCAGCACCCTGACTAGCGGGGGGAACAATGAGCAGTTCTTC. Translation: CASSTLTSGGNNEQFF.

This clonotype was counted a few times. The chain carries TRBV28 and TRBJ1-4; possibly TRBD1 for D (6 bases). This CDR3 is 14 amino acids long. Germline values: CDR1 MDHEN, CDR2 SYDVKM. The V gene lost 7 bases and the J gene lost 8 bases, with 17 bases spanning the gap. The CDR3 protein is CASISQGPGEKLFF. The DNA of the CDR3 is TGTGCCAGCATATCTCAGGGGCCAGGGGAAAAACTGTTTTTT.

This clonotype was observed a few times. This rearrangement joins TRBV7-2 to TRBJ2-4; 11 positions agree with TRBD1. V gave up 4 bases and J gave up 6 bases; unmatched junction bases: 2. CDR1 SGHTA and CDR2 FQGNSA come from the germline V gene. The CDR3 covers 14 residues. The CDR3: CASSSGQGANIQYF. The CDR3 nucleotides are TGTGCCAGCAGCTCTGGACAGGGGGCAAACATTCAGTACTTC.

As regards this clonotype: A junction end diverges from the germline sequence, so it may reflect a read error. V and J are TRBV7-2 and TRBJ2-5; 9 bases match TRBD1. The CDR3 is 15 residues long. Germline V gene lookup returns CDR1 SGHTA and CDR2 FQGNSA. The CDR3 region has the DNA TGTGCCGGCAGCCTAAACAGGGACAGGGAAGAGACCCAGTACTTC. Protein: CAGSLNRDREETQYF.

This sequence joins TRBV3-1 and TRBJ2-7; TRBD1 might be the D (6 bases). Germline CDR1 LGHDT, CDR2 YNNKEL (reference sequence). V gave up 1 base and J gave up 6 bases, with 10 bases separating them. This CDR3 spans 13 amino acids. CDR3 in DNA: TGTGCCAGCAGCCAAGCAATAGGGGGCGAGCAGTACTTC. Protein sequence: CASSQAIGGEQYF.

This clonotype has a handful of counts. The V gene is TRBV29-1, the J gene TRBJ2-5; no reliable D call. The CDR3 sequence is 14 residues long. V lost 1 base and J 4 bases, leaving 13 bases between the germline ends. The germline CDR1 and CDR2 sequences are SQVTM and ANQGSEA. The CDR3 DNA reads as TGCAGCGTTGAAGCGTCGACACGACTAGAGACCCAGTACTTC. It yields the protein CSVEASTRLETQYF.

This chain connects TRBV2 to TRBJ1-1, with 7 nucleotides matching TRBD1. CDR1 and CDR2 from the germline V gene are SNHLY and FYNNEI. The CDR3 is 14 amino acids. J lost 4 bases, V lost 6 bases, and 8 bases had no gene match. The CDR3: CASRTGYRTTEAFF. Written as DNA, the CDR3 is TGTGCCAGCAGGACAGGGTACAGGACCACTGAAGCTTTCTTT.

Regarding this clonotype: One end of the junction does not line up with germline, which may come from a read error. Written as DNA, the CDR3 is TGTACCAGCAGCGGTGGGACAGCTATCATGGGCTACACCTTC. Residues: CTSSGGTAIMGYTF. V and J are TRBV9 and TRBJ1-2; the match to TRBD1 covers 7 bases. Germline CDR1 reads SGDLS; CDR2 reads YYNGEE. This CDR3 is 14 amino acids long. The variable domain in full, with the rest retrieved from reference TRBV9 and TRBJ1-2, is DSGVTQTPKHLITATGQRVTLRCSPRSGDLSVYWYQQSLDQGLQFLIQYYNGEERAKGNILERFSAQQFPDLHSELNLSSLELGDSALYFCTSSGGTAIMGYTFGSGTRLTVV.

This sequence joins TRBV6-5 and TRBJ2-1; 9 bases match TRBD1. The CDR3 is 16 amino acids. V trimming: 5 bases; J trimming: 5 bases; junction bases outside the gene matches: 10. Per germline, CDR1 MNHEY and CDR2 SVGAGI. CDR3 DNA sequence: TGTGCCAGCAGTCCACGACCGGACAGGGGAAACAATGAGCAGTTCTTC. This codes for CASSPRPDRGNNEQFF.

About this clonotype itself: A much larger clonotype is one base distant, so this may be a read error. The gene calls are TRBV7-2 and TRBJ2-1; weak D call: TRBD1 (6 bases). This CDR3 is 17 amino acids long. The V gene lost 2 bases and the J gene lost 6 bases, with 20 bases spanning the gap. Germline CDR1 and CDR2: SGHTA and FQGNSA. CDR3 loop: CASSLISRTASFNEQFF. CDR3 sequence (DNA): TGTGCCAGCAGCTTAATCTCCCGGACAGCGTCTTTCAATGAGCAGTTCTTC.

The chain recombines TRBV29-1 with TRBJ2-7; maybe TRBD1 (6 bases). CDR3 size: 15 residues. The V end was cut by 1 base, the J end by 2 bases, with 15 bases between. Germline loops: CDR1 SQVTM, CDR2 ANQGSEA. The CDR3 reads CSVEVAGALTYEQYF. Written as DNA, the CDR3 is TGCAGCGTTGAAGTCGCAGGGGCTTTGACCTACGAGCAGTACTTC.

The sample holds one count of this clonotype. This sequence joins TRBV12-3 or TRBV12-4 and TRBJ2-3; 14 bases agree with TRBD2. The CDR3 runs to 17 residues. J was trimmed by 2 bases and V by 6 bases; bases with no gene match: 7. The CDR3 nucleotides are TGTGCCAGCAGAAATAGGACTAGCGGGGGGCCCACAGATACGCAGTATTTT. Amino acids: CASRNRTSGGPTDTQYF.

The chain uses TRBV7-9 and TRBJ2-2, with D perhaps matching TRBD2 (5 bases). This CDR3 is built from 15 residues. Germline V gene lookup returns CDR1 SEHNR and CDR2 FQNEAQ (reference sequence). The germline V and J ends were trimmed by 5 bases and 3 bases, with 13 bases remaining between them. The DNA of the CDR3 is TGTGCCAGCAGCCCAGAAGGACTTGACACCGGGGAGCTGTTTTTT. Its protein is CASSPEGLDTGELFF.

The chain joins TRBV7-6 to TRBJ1-4; maybe TRBD1 (5 bases). The CDR3 contains 15 residues. The V end lost 5 bases, the J end lost 6 bases, and 16 bases lay between the germline ends. The germline CDR1 and CDR2 sequences are SGHVS and FNYEAQ. The DNA of the CDR3 is TGTGCCAGCAGCCCAAATCCCGGGACGGATGAAAAACTGTTTTTT. Translation: CASSPNPGTDEKLFF.

The chain links TRBV7-9 to TRBJ1-2, with 7 bases lining up with TRBD1. V trimming: 5 bases; J trimming: 2 bases; junction bases outside the gene matches: 11. This CDR3 region has 16 residues. Germline V CDR1 and CDR2: SEHNR, FQNEAQ (reference sequence). CDR3 sequence: CASSPGDRPSNYGYTF. The CDR3, as DNA: TGTGCCAGCAGCCCAGGGGACAGACCATCGAACTATGGCTACACCTTC.

The chain joins TRBV4-3 to TRBJ2-3, with TRBD2 identical over 10 bases. V lost 0 bases to trimming and J lost 8 bases; unmatched junction nucleotides: 5. This CDR3 comprises 15 residues. Germline assignment: CDR1 LGHNA and CDR2 YSLEER. The CDR3 region has the DNA TGCGCCAGCAGCCAAGATTTGAGCGGGGGGGTTACGCAGTATTTT. Its protein product is CASSQDLSGGVTQYF.

This clonotype appeared a few times. The V and J genes are TRBV4-1 and TRBJ1-5; the D gene is possibly TRBD1 (5 bases). The CDR3 totals 15 residues. CDR1 is MGHRA, CDR2 YSYEKL, per germline. The V and J ends lost 1 base and 0 bases respectively, with 7 bases between them. CDR3 bases: TGCGCCAGCAGCCAAGGGACACTTAGCAATCAGCCCCAGCATTTT. Its translation is CASSQGTLSNQPQHF.

The chain uses TRBV5-4 and TRBJ2-3; D may be TRBD1 or TRBD2 (5 bases each). Trimming took 5 bases from V and 0 from J, leaving 19 bases between them. CDR1 SGHNT and CDR2 YYREEE come from the germline V gene (reference sequence). CDR3 length equals 17 residues. The DNA of the CDR3 is TGTGCCAGCAGGCTTGGAATGGGACGAGCGAGCACAGATACGCAGTATTTT. Encoded protein: CASRLGMGRASTDTQYF.